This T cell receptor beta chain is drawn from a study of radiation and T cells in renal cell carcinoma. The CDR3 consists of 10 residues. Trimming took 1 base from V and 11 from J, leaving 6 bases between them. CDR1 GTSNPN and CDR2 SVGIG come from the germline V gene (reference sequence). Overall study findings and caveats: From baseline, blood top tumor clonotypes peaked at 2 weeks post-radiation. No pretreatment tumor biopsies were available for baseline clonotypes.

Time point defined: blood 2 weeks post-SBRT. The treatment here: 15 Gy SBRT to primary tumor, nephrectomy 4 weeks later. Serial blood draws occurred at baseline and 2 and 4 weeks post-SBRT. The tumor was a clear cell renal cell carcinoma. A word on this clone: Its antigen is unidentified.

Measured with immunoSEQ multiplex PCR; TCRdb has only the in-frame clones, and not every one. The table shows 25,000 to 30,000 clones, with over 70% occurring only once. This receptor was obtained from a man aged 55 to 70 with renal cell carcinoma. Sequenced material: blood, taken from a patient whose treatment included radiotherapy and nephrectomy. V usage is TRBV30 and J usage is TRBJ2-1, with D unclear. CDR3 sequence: CAWSANQQFF. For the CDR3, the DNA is TGTGCCTGGAGTGCAAATCAGCAGTTCTTC.